The entry below gives a single T cell receptor (beta chain) sequence along with its context. This sample is part of a study of technical replicates of blood from a handful of donors. Only in-frame clones appear in the TCRdb table, and some are missing; sequencing was by immunoSEQ multiplex PCR. The sample carries some 60,000 clones, under 90% recorded once. V was cut by 8 bases and J by 3 bases, with 11 bases left in between. The germline V gene has CDR1 MNHEY and CDR2 SMNVEV (reference sequence). The CDR3 loop spans 12 amino acids. The J gene is TRBJ2-7, the V gene TRBV27; D remains ambiguous. Material: PBMCs. The clonotype originates from a human donor in good health. Some clones in this sample may be carry-over from other donors' samples. The chain's CDR3 is CASQQLGYEQYF. DNA of the CDR3: TGTGCCAGCCAACAGCTGGGCTACGAGCAGTACTTC.